A selection of T cell receptor beta chains follows, all from one sample in a study of blood T cell repertoires in COVID-19. TCRdb keeps only in-frame clones here, not all; method: immunoSEQ multiplex PCR. Among 120,000 or so clones, more than 75% were seen once, and the ten largest hold 3.7%. The sample taken for sequencing was peripheral blood. Source of these receptors: a man in his forties or fifties with active COVID-19. The CDR3 runs from the conserved cysteine through the conserved F or W. D genes are given only for firm matches. A clone size is listed for some rows: how often the clone was seen (once, few, many), or a class if it is expanded.

length	D	V	size	J	DNA	CDR3
16	TRBD1	TRBV9	once	TRBJ2-5	TGTGCCAGCAGCGTCCTGGGGGACAGCTTCCAAGAGACCCAGTACTTC	CASSVLGDSFQETQYF
15	-	TRBV5-5	-	TRBJ1-4	TGTGCCAGCAGCCCAGGACAGTGGGGGAAGGAAAAACTGTTTTTT	CASSPGQWGKEKLFF
15	TRBD1	TRBV5-1	-	TRBJ2-2	TGCGCCAGCAGCTTGGATGGACAGGGGACCGGGGAGCTGTTTTTT	CASSLDGQGTGELFF
13	TRBD2	TRBV2	-	TRBJ2-5	TGTGCCAGCAGTCGACGGGGAGGGGAGACCCAGTACTTC	CASSRRGGETQYF
18	TRBD1	TRBV3-1/TRBV3-2	-	TRBJ2-7	TGTGCCAGCAGCCAAGATCGCGGACGGGGACAGGGGACCTACGAGCAGTACTTC	CASSQDRGRGQGTYEQYF
16	-	TRBV7-9	-	TRBJ1-2	TGTGCCAGCAGCGAGGCCTCCTCAGGGGCCCTACGAGGCTACACCTTC	CASSEASSGALRGYTF
13	-	TRBV11-2	-	TRBJ1-5	TGTGCCAGCAGCTTAGAACGGAGTCAGCCCCAGCATTTT	CASSLERSQPQHF
14	TRBD1	TRBV5-6	-	TRBJ1-2	TGTGCCAGCAGCTTATCGGACAGGAAATCTGGCTACACCTTC	CASSLSDRKSGYTF
12	-	TRBV12-3/TRBV12-4	-	TRBJ1-5	TGTGCCAGCAGTTGGGGAGTCCAGCCCCAGCATTTT	CASSWGVQPQHF
16	-	TRBV7-3	once	TRBJ2-2	TGTGCCAGCAGCTTAAGATACAGGGAGAACACCGGGGAGCTGTTTTTT	CASSLRYRENTGELFF
16	TRBD2	TRBV20-1	-	TRBJ2-3	TGCAGTGCTAGTTTCCCGGGACTAGCGGAAGCAGATACGCAGTATTTT	CSASFPGLAEADTQYF
14	-	TRBV5-8	-	TRBJ2-1	TGTGCCGCCGGCGCCGGGATCTCCTACAATGAGCAGTTCTTC	CAAGAGISYNEQFF
13	TRBD1	TRBV11-2	-	TRBJ1-2	TGTGCCAGCAGCTTAGAGGGGACAGGAGGCTACACCTTC	CASSLEGTGGYTF
14	-	TRBV19	-	TRBJ2-1	TGTGCCAGTACGGTACTAGCCATGTCCAATGAGCAGTTCTTC	CASTVLAMSNEQFF
15	-	TRBV4-1	-	TRBJ2-1	TGCGCCAGCAGCCCCCCTAGCGCCTCCTACAATGAGCAGTTCTTC	CASSPPSASYNEQFF
20	TRBD2	TRBV7-8	-	TRBJ2-3	TGTGCCAGCAGCCCCCGGACTAGCGGGGGCCTAACCCGCGTCCCAGATACGCAGTATTTT	CASSPRTSGGLTRVPDTQYF
14	-	TRBV9	-	TRBJ2-3	TGTGCCAGCAGCGTAGGGCAGGGAGGAGATACGCAGTATTTT	CASSVGQGGDTQYF
15	TRBD1	TRBV5-1	-	TRBJ2-1	TGCGCCAGCAGTTGGGCGGGGACAGGGGGCATTGAGCAGTTCTTC	CASSWAGTGGIEQFF
14	-	TRBV9	once	TRBJ2-7	TGTGCCAGCAGCCCGACTCCCGAGGGTCTCGAGCAGTACTTC	CASSPTPEGLEQYF
15	-	TRBV6-1	few	TRBJ1-4	TGTGCCAGCAGTGAACCGGGTGCAACTAATGAAAAACTGTTTTTT	CASSEPGATNEKLFF
15	-	TRBV11-2	few	TRBJ1-1	TGTGCCAGCAGCTTAGCACGGGGGAGGGGCACTGAAGCTTTCTTT	CASSLARGRGTEAFF
16	TRBD1	TRBV29-1	-	TRBJ1-2	TGCAGCGTTGGTCCAGGGGGCGCAAGAAATTCAAACGGCTACACCTTC	CSVGPGGARNSNGYTF
14	-	TRBV24-1	-	TRBJ1-5	TGTGCCACCAGTGATTTGCACGAAATGTCGGGCCAGCATTTT	CATSDLHEMSGQHF
14	TRBD2	TRBV29-1	-	TRBJ2-1	TGCAGCTCCAAACAGCGGGAGGCCAGGAATGAGCAGTTCTTC	CSSKQREARNEQFF
13	TRBD1	TRBV5-1	-	TRBJ1-1	TGCGCCAGCAGCCCACGGGACAGGGATGAAGCTTTCTTT	CASSPRDRDEAFF
13	-	TRBV11-2	-	TRBJ1-2	TGTGCCAGCAGCTTAGACCAGGGTCTGGGCTACACCTTC	CASSLDQGLGYTF
14	-	TRBV5-1	-	TRBJ1-3	TGCGCCAGCAGAGCAGGTAGCTCTGGAAACACCATATATTTT	CASRAGSSGNTIYF
17	TRBD2	TRBV3-1/TRBV3-2	-	TRBJ2-3	TGTGCCAGCAGCCGTGGACTAGCGGGGGGGGACACAGATACGCAGTATTTT	CASSRGLAGGDTDTQYF
11	-	TRBV11-2	-	TRBJ2-1	TGTGCCAGCAGCATGGGGGGAGAGCAGTTCTTC	CASSMGGEQFF
13	-	TRBV7-7	-	TRBJ2-3	TGTGCCAGCAGCCGGGACTTCACAGATACGCAGTATTTT	CASSRDFTDTQYF
15	-	TRBV19	once	TRBJ1-2	TGTGCCAGTAGTCCCGGTGGGCCGGAGGACTATGGCTACACCTTC	CASSPGGPEDYGYTF
14	-	TRBV15	-	TRBJ1-1	TGTGCCACCAGCAGAGATACAGGGAACACTGAAGCTTTCTTT	CATSRDTGNTEAFF
17	-	TRBV19	-	TRBJ1-5	TGTGCCAGTAGTATACCCGGAGGACCGGGAGCCGATCAGCCCCAGCATTTT	CASSIPGGPGADQPQHF
13	-	TRBV18	-	TRBJ1-1	TGTGCCAGTCAGGGATCCGTGGACACTGAAGCTTTCTTT	CASQGSVDTEAFF
15	TRBD1	TRBV27	-	TRBJ2-1	TGTGCCAGCAGTTGGACAGGGGTCTCCTACAATGAGCAGTTCTTC	CASSWTGVSYNEQFF
15	TRBD1	TRBV19	-	TRBJ2-1	TGTGCCAGTAGTATTTGGACAGGGGGATCTAATGAGCAGTTCTTC	CASSIWTGGSNEQFF
15	-	TRBV5-6	few	TRBJ1-4	TGTGCCAGCAGCTTAAAATCCGGGACACAAGAAAAACTGTTTTTT	CASSLKSGTQEKLFF
12	-	TRBV5-6	-	TRBJ2-5	TGTGCCAGCTCCAGGGTTCAAGAGACCCAGTACTTC	CASSRVQETQYF
14	TRBD2	TRBV4-1	-	TRBJ2-5	TGCGCCAGCAGCCAAGGACTAGCGGAAGAGACCCAGTACTTC	CASSQGLAEETQYF
14	-	TRBV4-2	-	TRBJ1-6	TGTGCCAGCAGCCAAGAGGCCAGGAATTCACCCCTCCACTTT	CASSQEARNSPLHF
17	TRBD2	TRBV7-6	-	TRBJ2-1	TGTGCCAGCAGCTTAGACCTAGCGGGGGCCTCCTACAATGAGCAGTTCTTC	CASSLDLAGASYNEQFF
17	TRBD2	TRBV27	-	TRBJ2-1	TGTGCCAGCAGACCCACGGGACTAGCGGGACCGTACAATGAGCAGTTCTTC	CASRPTGLAGPYNEQFF
17	-	TRBV27	-	TRBJ1-6	TGTGCCAGCAGTCAACTAGTGGGGTACTCCTATAATTCACCCCTCCACTTT	CASSQLVGYSYNSPLHF
13	-	TRBV7-9	once	TRBJ2-1	TGTGCCAGCAAATCATTCGCGTTTACTGAGCAGTTCTTC	CASKSFAFTEQFF
16	TRBD2	TRBV9	-	TRBJ2-5	TGTGCCAGCAGCGTAGTTGGGGGAGGGCCTTGGGAGACCCAGTACTTC	CASSVVGGGPWETQYF
13	-	TRBV3-1/TRBV3-2	-	TRBJ1-6	TGTGCCAGCAGCCCACAATATAATTCACCCCTCCACTTT	CASSPQYNSPLHF
16	-	TRBV11-2	-	TRBJ1-3	TGTGCCAGCAGCCCTGTCCAGGGTTCGGGTGGAAACACCATATATTTT	CASSPVQGSGGNTIYF
15	TRBD2	TRBV7-2	-	TRBJ2-7	TGTGCCAGCAGCTTAGGGACTAGCGGGCTATACGAGCAGTACTTC	CASSLGTSGLYEQYF
11	-	TRBV3-1/TRBV3-2	-	TRBJ2-3	TGTGCCAGCAGTGTAACAGATACGCAGTATTTT	CASSVTDTQYF
13	-	TRBV19	-	TRBJ1-1	TGTGCCAGTAGTAGGACAGAAAACACTGAAGCTTTCTTT	CASSRTENTEAFF
15	TRBD2	TRBV9	-	TRBJ2-1	TGTGCCAGCAGCGTAGGGCTAGCGGGAGTAGGGGAGCAGTTCTTC	CASSVGLAGVGEQFF
15	-	TRBV7-2	-	TRBJ2-7	TGTGCCAGCAGCTCCCTAGGACAGTCTTTTGACGAGCAGTACTTC	CASSSLGQSFDEQYF
13	-	TRBV18	-	TRBJ2-7	TGTGCCAGCTCATCAGACAGCTCCTACGAGCAGTACTTC	CASSSDSSYEQYF